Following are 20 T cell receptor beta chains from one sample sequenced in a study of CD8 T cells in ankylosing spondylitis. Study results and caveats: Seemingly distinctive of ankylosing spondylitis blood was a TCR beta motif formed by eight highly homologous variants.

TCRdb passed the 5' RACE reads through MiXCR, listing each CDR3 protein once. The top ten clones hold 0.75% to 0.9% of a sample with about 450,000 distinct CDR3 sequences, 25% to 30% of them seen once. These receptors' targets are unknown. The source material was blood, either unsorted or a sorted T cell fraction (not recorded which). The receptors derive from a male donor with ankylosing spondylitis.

DNA for the CDR3: TGTGCCAGCAGTTACTCGACGACTGAAGCTTTCTTT. Protein: CASSYSTTEAFF. The chain carries TRBV6-6 and TRBJ1-1; D unresolved. The germline V gene encodes CDR1 MNHNY and CDR2 SVGAGI (reference sequence). The CDR3 covers 12 residues. The germline V and J ends were trimmed by 0 bases and 5 bases, with 4 bases remaining between them.

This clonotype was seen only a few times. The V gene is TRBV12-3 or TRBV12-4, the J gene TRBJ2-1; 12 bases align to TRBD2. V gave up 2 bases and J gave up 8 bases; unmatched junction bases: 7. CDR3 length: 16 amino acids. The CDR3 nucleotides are TGTGCCAGCAGTTTACTGGGACTAGCGGGTGGCTATGAGCAGTTCTTC. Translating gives CASSLLGLAGGYEQFF.

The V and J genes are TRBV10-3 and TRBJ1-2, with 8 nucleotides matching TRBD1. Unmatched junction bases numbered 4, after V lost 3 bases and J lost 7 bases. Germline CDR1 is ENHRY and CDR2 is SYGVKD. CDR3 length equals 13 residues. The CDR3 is CAISDQGAGGYTF. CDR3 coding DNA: TGTGCCATCAGTGATCAGGGGGCGGGTGGCTACACCTTC.

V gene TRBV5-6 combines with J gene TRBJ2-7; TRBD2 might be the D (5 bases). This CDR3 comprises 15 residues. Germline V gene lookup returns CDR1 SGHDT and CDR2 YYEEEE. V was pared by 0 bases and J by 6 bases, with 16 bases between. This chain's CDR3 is CASSLVGYGLPEQYV. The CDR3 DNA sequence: TGTGCCAGCAGCTTGGTAGGTTACGGACTTCCCGAGCAGTACGTC.

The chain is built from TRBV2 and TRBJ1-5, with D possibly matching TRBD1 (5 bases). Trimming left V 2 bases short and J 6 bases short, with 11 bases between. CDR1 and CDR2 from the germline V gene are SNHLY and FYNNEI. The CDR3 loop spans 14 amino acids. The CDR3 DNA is TGTGCCAGCAGTGAATGGGACCGTCGTCAGCCCCAGCATTTT. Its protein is CASSEWDRRQPQHF.

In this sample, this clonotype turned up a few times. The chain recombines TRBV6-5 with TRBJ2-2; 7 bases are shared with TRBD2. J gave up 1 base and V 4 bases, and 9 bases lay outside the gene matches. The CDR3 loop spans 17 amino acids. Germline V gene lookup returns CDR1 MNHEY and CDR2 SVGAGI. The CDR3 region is CASSFGGGPRNTGELFF. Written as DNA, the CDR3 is TGTGCCAGCAGTTTTGGGGGAGGGCCTCGGAACACCGGGGAGCTGTTTTTT.

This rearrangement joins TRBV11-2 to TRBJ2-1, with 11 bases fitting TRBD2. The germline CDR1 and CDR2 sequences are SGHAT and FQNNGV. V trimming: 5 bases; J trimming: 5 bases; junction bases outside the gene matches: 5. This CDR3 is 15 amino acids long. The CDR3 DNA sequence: TGTGCCAGCAGCCGGACTAGCGGGTCCAACAATGAGCAGTTCTTC. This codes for CASSRTSGSNNEQFF.

This CDR3 reads CASSGGTGNTF. CDR3 sequence (DNA): TGTGCCAGCAGCGGAGGGACGGGTAACACCTTC. The V and J genes are TRBV5-6 and TRBJ1-2; possible D gene TRBD1, 5 bases. V shed 4 bases and J shed 12 bases, with 13 bases lying between them. Germline assignment: CDR1 SGHDT and CDR2 YYEEEE. The CDR3 has 11 amino acids.

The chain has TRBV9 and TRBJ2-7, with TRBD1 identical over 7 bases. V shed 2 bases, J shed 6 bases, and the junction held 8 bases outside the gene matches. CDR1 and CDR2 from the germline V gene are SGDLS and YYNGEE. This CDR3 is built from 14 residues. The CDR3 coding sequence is TGTGCCAGCAGCGTCGGACAGGTGGGCGCCGAGCAGTACTTC. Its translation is CASSVGQVGAEQYF.

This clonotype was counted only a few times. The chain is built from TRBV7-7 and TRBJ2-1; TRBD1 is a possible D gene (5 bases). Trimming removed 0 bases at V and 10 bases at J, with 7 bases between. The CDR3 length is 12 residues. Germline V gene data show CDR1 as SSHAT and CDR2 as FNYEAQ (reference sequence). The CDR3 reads CASSLAKGEQFF. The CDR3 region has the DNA TGTGCCAGCAGCTTAGCGAAGGGGGAGCAGTTCTTC.

The CDR3 region has the DNA TGTGCCAGCAGCCAAAGACTAGCGGGTTTCGACAATGAGCAGTTCTTC. Amino acid sequence: CASSQRLAGFDNEQFF. The chain recombines TRBV3-1 with TRBJ2-1, with 10 bases aligning to TRBD2. The CDR3 loop spans 16 amino acids. CDR1 and CDR2 (germline): LGHDT, YNNKEL (reference sequence). J was trimmed by 5 bases and V by 2 bases; bases with no gene match: 6.

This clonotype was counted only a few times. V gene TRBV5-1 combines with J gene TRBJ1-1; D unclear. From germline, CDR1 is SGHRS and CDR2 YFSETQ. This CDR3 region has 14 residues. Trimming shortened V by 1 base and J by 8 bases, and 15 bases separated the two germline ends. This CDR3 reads CASSLSQSLGEAFF. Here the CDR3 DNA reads TGCGCCAGCAGCTTGAGCCAGTCCCTGGGGGAAGCTTTCTTT.

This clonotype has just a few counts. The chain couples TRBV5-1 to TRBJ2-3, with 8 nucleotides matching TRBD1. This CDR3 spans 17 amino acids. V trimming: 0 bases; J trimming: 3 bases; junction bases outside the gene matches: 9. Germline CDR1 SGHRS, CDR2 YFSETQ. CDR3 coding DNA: TGCGCCAGCAGCTTGGCCGTGGCAGGGGGCTTAACAGATACGCAGTATTTT. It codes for CASSLAVAGGLTDTQYF.

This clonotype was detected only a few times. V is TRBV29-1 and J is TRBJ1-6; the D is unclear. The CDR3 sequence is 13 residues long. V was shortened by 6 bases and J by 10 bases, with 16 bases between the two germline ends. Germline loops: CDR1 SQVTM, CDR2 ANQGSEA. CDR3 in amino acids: CSVGSSSGSPLHF. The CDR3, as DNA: TGCAGCGTCGGGAGTTCATCGGGGTCACCCCTCCACTTT.

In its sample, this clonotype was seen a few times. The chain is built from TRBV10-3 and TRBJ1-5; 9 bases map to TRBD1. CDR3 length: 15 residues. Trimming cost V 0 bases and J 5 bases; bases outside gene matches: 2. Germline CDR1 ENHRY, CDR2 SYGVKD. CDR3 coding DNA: TGTGCCATCAGTGAGTCACAGGGGGCCTATCAGCCCCAGCATTTT. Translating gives CAISESQGAYQPQHF.

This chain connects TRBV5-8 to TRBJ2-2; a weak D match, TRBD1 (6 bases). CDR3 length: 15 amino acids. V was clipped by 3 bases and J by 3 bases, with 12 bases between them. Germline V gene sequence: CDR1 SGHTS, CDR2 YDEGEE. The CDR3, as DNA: TGTGCCAGCAGCTGGGACACCGTCGACACCGGGGAGCTGTTTTTT. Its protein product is CASSWDTVDTGELFF.

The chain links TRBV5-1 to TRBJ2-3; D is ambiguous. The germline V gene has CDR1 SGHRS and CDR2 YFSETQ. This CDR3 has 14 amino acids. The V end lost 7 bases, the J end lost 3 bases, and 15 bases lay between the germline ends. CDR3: CASAVGKSTDTQYF. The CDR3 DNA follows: TGCGCCAGCGCAGTAGGGAAGAGTACAGATACGCAGTATTTT.

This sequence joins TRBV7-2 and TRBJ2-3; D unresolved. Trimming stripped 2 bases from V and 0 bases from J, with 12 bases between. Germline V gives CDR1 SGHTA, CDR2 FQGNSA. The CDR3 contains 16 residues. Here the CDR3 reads CASSLRLSSSTDTQYF. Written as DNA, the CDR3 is TGTGCCAGCAGCTTAAGGCTTTCTTCTAGCACAGATACGCAGTATTTT.

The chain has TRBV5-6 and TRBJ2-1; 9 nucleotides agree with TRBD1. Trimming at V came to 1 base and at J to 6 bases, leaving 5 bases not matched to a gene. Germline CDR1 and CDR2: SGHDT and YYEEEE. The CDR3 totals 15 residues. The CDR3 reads CASSLTGGRFNEQFF. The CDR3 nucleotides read TGTGCCAGCAGCTTGACAGGGGGCAGATTCAATGAGCAGTTCTTC.

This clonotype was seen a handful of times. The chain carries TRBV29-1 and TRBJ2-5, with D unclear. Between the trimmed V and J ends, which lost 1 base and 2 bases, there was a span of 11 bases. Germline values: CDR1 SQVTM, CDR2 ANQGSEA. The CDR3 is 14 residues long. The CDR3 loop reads CSVEAHGLQETQYF. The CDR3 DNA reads TGCAGCGTTGAAGCCCACGGATTACAAGAGACCCAGTACTTC.